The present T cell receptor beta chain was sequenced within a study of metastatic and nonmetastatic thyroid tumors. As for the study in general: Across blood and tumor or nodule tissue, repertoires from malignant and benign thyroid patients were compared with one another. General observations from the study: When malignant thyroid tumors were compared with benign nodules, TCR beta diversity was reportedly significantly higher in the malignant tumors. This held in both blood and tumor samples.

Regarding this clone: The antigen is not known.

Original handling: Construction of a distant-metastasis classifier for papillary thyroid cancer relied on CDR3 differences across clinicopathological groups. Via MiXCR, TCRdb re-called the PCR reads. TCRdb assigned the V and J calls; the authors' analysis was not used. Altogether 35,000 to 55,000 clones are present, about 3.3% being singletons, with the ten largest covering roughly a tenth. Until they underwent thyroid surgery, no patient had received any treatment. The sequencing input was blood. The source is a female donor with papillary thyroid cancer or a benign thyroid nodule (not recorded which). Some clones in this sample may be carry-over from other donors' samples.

CDR3 loop: CASSADRSSYNEQFF. The CDR3 nucleotides are TGTGCCAGCAGCGCCGACAGGAGCTCCTACAATGAGCAGTTCTTC. The chain joins TRBV5-4 to TRBJ2-1; D is perhaps TRBD1 (6 bases). The CDR3 is 15 amino acids. Germline loops: CDR1 SGHNT, CDR2 YYREEE (reference sequence). Trimming took 4 bases from V and 0 from J, leaving 11 bases between them.